The sequence of this T cell receptor beta chain was determined in a study of blood T cell repertoires in COVID-19 (dated by TCRdb to the early 2020s). A note on the overall study: Collaborator samples came from the United States, Italy and Spain and covered acute and convalescent phases of COVID-19. The samples were drawn from the first 160 participants of the ongoing ImmuneRACE study and from 1,200 or so subjects provided by 6 global collaborators. The prospective study material was composed of cDNA or gDNA derived from T cells, B-cell-depleted T cells, or PBMCs. The repertoires were released in a freely available public database intended as a resource for research on the immune response to SARS-CoV-2. Deeply sampled blood TCRbeta repertoires from subjects exposed to, actively infected with, or recovered from COVID-19 were included in the dataset. Where HLA class I and class II types were available, the types were taken from metadata supplied by the sample provider, not from assay-based typing. Nearly every sample came with metadata listing a de-identified subject ID, COVID-19 status, age in years and sex. Results and caveats for the whole study, not just this receptor: Clinical and demographic metadata were provided uncurated, with the amount varying by source and participant.

TCRbeta CDR3 regions were amplified from genomic DNA by means of the immunoSEQ Assay, a bias-controlled multiplex PCR. In the source study's methods: Nucleated cell counts per sample were estimated from amplification of reference gene primers within the assay. To quantify the absolute abundance of each unique TCRbeta CDR3 rearrangement, sequence reads were collapsed and filtered. For each sample, productive Simpson clonality was calculated by taking the square root of Simpson's diversity index across productive rearrangements. In its TCRdb copy, this immuneACCESS table keeps in-frame sequences only and misses some clones. Where compared with another copy, unresolved V genes explain less than half of these, and the others have no known cause. The DNA gave D and trimming, while V, J and clone size come from that table. The sample profile shows around 29,000 clones; around nine tenths of them were found once. Roughly 10% of the sample lies in the top ten.

The collaborating institutions used their own protocols to collect whole blood in K2EDTA tubes. For TCRbeta analysis, collaborators shipped samples in one of three forms: frozen whole blood, isolated PBMCs, or DNA extracted from either of those sample types. This clone has only one observation. The antigen it binds to is not known. No qualities accompany the bases; no much larger clone lies one base away. CDR1 and CDR2, looked up from the germline V gene, are SNHLY and FYNNEI. The germline V and J ends show losses of 5 bases and 6 bases respectively, and no gene match explains 7 bases of the junction. Its CDR3 holds 13 amino acids, cysteine through phenylalanine. The entry retains the CDR3 DNA only, 39 bases that are in frame from base 1.

The sequenced sample was peripheral blood. This receptor was obtained from a human donor in a cohort sampled during active COVID-19. The chain employs TRBV2 and TRBJ2-7; the central 7 bases match TRBD1. CDR3 sequence: CASSTGAVPEQYF. Read as DNA, the sequence is TGTGCCAGCAGTACAGGGGCGGTCCCCGAGCAGTACTTC.